The 26 T cell receptor beta chains below come from one sample, sequenced in a study of T cells in localized non-small cell lung cancer. Sequencing was performed with immunoSEQ multiplex PCR; in TCRdb, only in-frame clones are kept and a portion is missing. The table has around 40,000 clones, roughly 83% seen once. The specimen comprised PBMCs, sampled before any cancer treatment. The receptors originated from a man aged 40 to 69 with stage II lung adenocarcinoma.

V usage is TRBV2 and J usage is TRBJ2-7, with a tentative D call TRBD2 (6 bases). The germline gives CDR1 SNHLY, CDR2 FYNNEI. The germline V and J ends were trimmed by 7 bases and 3 bases, with 13 bases remaining between them. The CDR3 extends over 13 amino acids. The CDR3 DNA follows: TGTGCCAGCACGGGACTGATAATCTACGAGCAGTACTTC. Protein: CASTGLIIYEQYF.

The chain recombines TRBV28 with TRBJ2-7; no clear D. Trimming cost V 2 bases and J 2 bases, with 10 bases left between them. This CDR3 contains 14 residues. Germline CDR1 and CDR2: MDHEN and SYDVKM. This chain's CDR3 is CASSLPQSAYEQYF. The CDR3 DNA sequence: TGTGCCAGCAGTTTACCTCAGAGCGCCTACGAGCAGTACTTC.

The genes are TRBV27 and TRBJ2-5, with 11 positions matching TRBD2. The CDR3 sequence is 15 residues long. Trimming cost V 5 bases and J 2 bases; bases outside gene matches: 4. Germline V gives CDR1 MNHEY, CDR2 SMNVEV (reference sequence). CDR3 in amino acids: CASSTSGRWQETQYF. The CDR3 coding sequence is TGTGCCAGCAGTACTAGCGGGAGATGGCAAGAGACCCAGTACTTC.

The chain's CDR3 is CASSLALAASTDTQYF. The DNA of the CDR3 is TGTGCCAGCAGCTTAGCGCTGGCCGCTAGCACAGATACGCAGTATTTT. The chain joins TRBV7-8 to TRBJ2-3; D uncertain. The ends were cut back, 0 bases at V and 0 bases at J, with 10 bases in the middle. Looked up from germline, CDR1 is SGHVS and CDR2 is FQNEAQ. The CDR3 covers 16 residues.

CDR3 sequence (DNA): TGTGCCTGGAGGGGGCAGCCCCAGCATTTT. Protein sequence: CAWRGQPQHF. The chain links TRBV30 to TRBJ1-5; no clear D. The CDR3 totals 10 residues. Germline CDR1 reads GTSNPN; CDR2 reads SVGIG (reference sequence). The germline V and J ends were trimmed by 3 bases and 7 bases, with 4 bases remaining between them.

J is TRBJ1-6 and V is TRBV10-3, with a tentative D call TRBD1 (5 bases). Germline loops: CDR1 ENHRY, CDR2 SYGVKD. V shed 0 bases and J shed 7 bases, with 10 bases lying between them. The CDR3 has 15 residues. CDR3 loop: CAISESEGWNSPLHF. CDR3 nucleotides: TGTGCCATCAGTGAGTCTGAGGGGTGGAATTCACCCCTCCACTTT.

CDR3 nucleotide sequence: TGTGCCAGCAGTTATGTCGGGGATCTCGACGAGCAGTACTTC. Translation gives CASSYVGDLDEQYF. The chain is built from TRBV6-5 and TRBJ2-7; perhaps TRBD2 as D (5 bases). Germline assignment: CDR1 MNHEY and CDR2 SVGAGI. Between the trimmed V and J ends, which lost 3 bases and 5 bases, there was a span of 14 bases. The CDR3 has 14 amino acids.

The J gene is TRBJ2-7, the V gene TRBV5-5; 12 bases match TRBD2. Looked up from germline, CDR1 is SGHKS and CDR2 is YYEKEE (reference sequence). The J segment lost 6 bases and the V segment lost 0 bases, leaving 7 bases of the junction unmatched. The CDR3 sequence is 16 residues long. CDR3 nucleotides: TGTGCCAGCAGCTTGGGGACCGGGACTAGCGGGTTCGAGCAGTACTTC. It specifies CASSLGTGTSGFEQYF.

This sequence joins TRBV6-5 and TRBJ2-7, with TRBD1 matching over 11 bases. The CDR3 loop spans 15 amino acids. The J segment lost 3 bases and the V segment lost 6 bases, leaving 7 bases of the junction unmatched. From germline, CDR1 is MNHEY and CDR2 SVGAGI. The DNA for the CDR3 is TGTGCCAGCAGCTCCACCGGGACAGGGGGCTACGAGCAGTACTTC. It yields the protein CASSSTGTGGYEQYF.

The genes are TRBV5-4 and TRBJ2-4; D may be TRBD2 (6 bases). CDR1 is SGHNT and CDR2 is YYREEE in the germline V gene (reference sequence). The CDR3 runs 14 residues. The germline V and J ends were trimmed by 3 bases and 7 bases, with 14 bases remaining between them. CDR3 sequence (DNA): TGTGCCAGCAGCTCAGAAGGGACTTCCAACATTCAGTACTTC. Translation gives CASSSEGTSNIQYF. The full variable domain, with the rest looked up from reference TRBV5-4 and TRBJ2-4, is ETGVTQSPTHLIKTRGQQVTLRCSSQSGHNTVSWYQQALGQGPQFIFQYYREEENGRGNFPPRFSGLQFPNYSSELNVNALELDDSALYLCASSSEGTSNIQYFGAGTRLSVL.

This chain links TRBV6-4 with TRBJ2-1; 9 bases agree with TRBD1. This CDR3 region has 14 residues. V shed 5 bases and J 4 bases; nucleotides not matched to a gene: 3. Germline CDR1 reads MRHNA; CDR2 reads SNTAGT. The CDR3 reads CASSPGQGYNEQFF. CDR3 coding DNA: TGTGCCAGCAGTCCGGGACAGGGTTACAATGAGCAGTTCTTC.

The gene calls are TRBV6-1 and TRBJ1-4, with D tentatively TRBD1 (6 bases). Trimming removed 5 bases from V and 9 bases from J, with 19 bases in between. The CDR3 covers 15 residues. Germline V gene sequence: CDR1 MNHNS, CDR2 SASEGT. The CDR3 DNA is TGTGCCAGCAGTTTTCAACAGGGAGCCCGCCAAAAACTGTTTTTT. This sequence encodes CASSFQQGARQKLFF.

This clone has only one observation. V and J are TRBV7-2 and TRBJ1-4; the D is unclear. Germline CDR1 SGHTA, CDR2 FQGNSA. This CDR3 has 14 residues. Trimming pared 1 base from V and 6 bases from J, leaving 9 bases between. CDR3 protein: CASSLVAGDEKLFF. CDR3 DNA: TGTGCCAGCAGCTTAGTGGCAGGTGATGAAAAACTGTTTTTT. Full variable domain (outside the CDR3, taken from reference TRBV7-2 and TRBJ1-4): GAGVSQSPSNKVTEKGKDVELRCDPISGHTALYWYRQSLGQGLEFLIYFQGNSAPDKSGLPSDRFSAERTGGSVSTLTIQRTQQEDSAVYLCASSLVAGDEKLFFGSGTQLSVL.

By frequency in the sample, this clone is medium-sized. The J gene is TRBJ1-2, the V gene TRBV7-9; D perhaps matches TRBD1 (5 bases). The CDR3 has 17 residues. Germline lookup yields CDR1 SEHNR and CDR2 FQNEAQ (reference sequence). The V and J ends lost 4 bases and 2 bases respectively, with 20 bases between them. This CDR3 is CASSSFYRDDRNYGYTF. In DNA form, the CDR3 reads TGTGCCAGCAGCTCTTTCTACCGGGACGACCGAAACTATGGCTACACCTTC.

The J gene is TRBJ2-3, the V gene TRBV27, with 7 bases fitting TRBD1. Trimming removed 0 bases from V and 2 bases from J; junction bases left unmatched: 5. Germline loops: CDR1 MNHEY, CDR2 SMNVEV (reference sequence). The CDR3 consists of 16 residues. CDR3 protein: CASSLSHTGATDTQYF. In nucleotides, the CDR3 is TGTGCCAGCAGTTTATCCCACACAGGGGCCACAGATACGCAGTATTTT.

This clone turned up a few times. The chain recombines TRBV7-9 with TRBJ1-2; D unresolved. This CDR3 has 13 residues. From germline, CDR1 is SEHNR and CDR2 FQNEAQ (reference sequence). The ends were cut back, 1 base at V and 0 bases at J, with 3 bases in the middle. CDR3 nucleotide sequence: TGTGCCAGCAGCTTAGAAGCTAACTATGGCTACACCTTC. It encodes CASSLEANYGYTF.

The chain employs TRBV2 and TRBJ1-2, with D possibly matching TRBD1 (5 bases). The CDR3 contains 15 residues. Trimming took off 3 bases at V and 3 bases at J, with 14 bases between the two ends. Looked up from germline, CDR1 is SNHLY and CDR2 is FYNNEI. The CDR3 reads CASSEARGGYYGYTF. CDR3 in DNA: TGTGCCAGCAGTGAGGCAAGGGGCGGATACTATGGCTACACCTTC.

The rearrangement links TRBV21-1 to TRBJ2-1. TRBV21-1 is classified as a pseudogene. The CDR3 has 13 amino acids. Written as DNA, the CDR3 is TGTGCCAGCCCAGCAAGCTCCTACAATGAGCAGTTCTTC. Its translation is CASPASSYNEQFF.

The chain combines TRBV6-1 with TRBJ2-3; D may be TRBD1 (5 bases). CDR1 and CDR2 (germline): MNHNS, SASEGT. The CDR3 has 14 residues. V was trimmed by 5 bases and J by 3 bases, leaving 12 bases between them. CDR3 region: CASSPRVGTDTQYF. CDR3 bases: TGTGCCAGCAGTCCCAGGGTAGGGACAGATACGCAGTATTTT.

The chain joins TRBV6-6 to TRBJ1-1; weak D call: TRBD1 (6 bases). The CDR3 totals 16 residues. V was pared by 4 bases and J by 1 base, with 16 bases between. Germline-derived CDR1 and CDR2 are MNHNY and SVGAGI (reference sequence). CDR3 DNA sequence: TGTGCCAGCAGTTCCTCCACAGGGTCAGGGAACACTGAAGCTTTCTTT. Its protein product is CASSSSTGSGNTEAFF.

The sample holds one count of this clone. The chain links TRBV7-9 to TRBJ2-7; TRBD2 is a possible D gene (6 bases). CDR1 SEHNR and CDR2 FQNEAQ come from the germline V gene (reference sequence). V was trimmed by 5 bases and J by 4 bases, leaving 18 bases between them. This CDR3 has 15 amino acids. CDR3 sequence (DNA): TGTGCCAGCAGCCCTCTGGGGGGACGCTCGTACGAGCAGTACTTC. This gives the protein CASSPLGGRSYEQYF.

This clone was recorded once. The J gene is TRBJ2-1, the V gene TRBV27, with no clear D. CDR1 is MNHEY and CDR2 is SMNVEV in the germline V gene (reference sequence). This CDR3 comprises 13 residues. Between the trimmed V and J ends, which lost 0 bases and 3 bases, there was a span of 3 bases. The DNA of the CDR3 is TGTGCCAGCAGTTTATCGGACTACAATGAGCAGTTCTTC. This codes for CASSLSDYNEQFF.

This chain uses TRBV19 with TRBJ2-1, with TRBD2 matching over 8 bases. CDR3 length: 14 residues. From germline, CDR1 is LNHDA and CDR2 SQIVND (reference sequence). V dropped 3 bases and J dropped 9; count of bases not matched to a gene: 7. The CDR3 protein is CASSMPGGPGEQFF. The CDR3 nucleotides are TGTGCCAGTAGTATGCCGGGGGGGCCGGGTGAGCAGTTCTTC.

V and J are TRBV6-1 and TRBJ1-1; D is ambiguous. Germline V gene sequence: CDR1 MNHNS, CDR2 SASEGT. V lost 8 bases, J lost 0 bases, and 10 bases lay in between. CDR3 length equals 13 residues. In DNA, the CDR3 is TGTGCCAGCGGAGGGCAGATGAACACTGAAGCTTTCTTT. Its translation: CASGGQMNTEAFF.

V usage is TRBV4-1 and J usage is TRBJ2-1; 11 nucleotides align to TRBD1. This CDR3 comprises 15 residues. CDR1 and CDR2 from the germline V gene are MGHRA and YSYEKL. The trim removed 5 bases at V and 7 bases at J, leaving 7 bases unmatched. CDR3 nucleotides: TGCGCCAGCAGCATGACCGGGACAGGGGGTAATGAGCAGTTCTTC. Amino acid sequence: CASSMTGTGGNEQFF.

Comment on this clone: Different DNA sequences within this sample yield the same CDR3. The chain links TRBV6-6 to TRBJ1-4; 7 bases fit TRBD1. The length of the CDR3 is 15 residues. Germline-derived CDR1 and CDR2 are MNHNY and SVGAGI (reference sequence). The J segment lost 4 bases and the V segment lost 0 bases, leaving 2 bases of the junction unmatched. In DNA, the CDR3 is TGTGCCAGCAGTTACTCGGGACAGAGTAATGAAAAACTGTTTTTT. Residues: CASSYSGQSNEKLFF.